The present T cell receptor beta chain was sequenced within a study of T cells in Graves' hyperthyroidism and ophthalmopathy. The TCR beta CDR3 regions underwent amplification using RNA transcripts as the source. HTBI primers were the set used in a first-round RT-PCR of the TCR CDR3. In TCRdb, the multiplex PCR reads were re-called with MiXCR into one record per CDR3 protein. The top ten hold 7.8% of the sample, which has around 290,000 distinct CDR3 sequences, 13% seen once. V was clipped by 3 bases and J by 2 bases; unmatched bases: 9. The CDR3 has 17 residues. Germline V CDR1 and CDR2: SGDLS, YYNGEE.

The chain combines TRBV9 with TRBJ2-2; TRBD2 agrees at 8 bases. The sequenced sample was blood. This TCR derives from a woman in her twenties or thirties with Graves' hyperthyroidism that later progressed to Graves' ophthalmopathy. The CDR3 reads CASSAGVLAANTGELFF. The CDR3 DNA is TGTGCCAGCAGCGCAGGGGTACTAGCGGCAAACACCGGGGAGCTGTTTTTT. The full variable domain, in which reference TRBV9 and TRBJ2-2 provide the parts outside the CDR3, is DSGVTQTPKHLITATGQRVTLRCSPRSGDLSVYWYQQSLDQGLQFLIQYYNGEERAKGNILERFSAQQFPDLHSELNLSSLELGDSALYFCASSAGVLAANTGELFFGEGSRLTVL.